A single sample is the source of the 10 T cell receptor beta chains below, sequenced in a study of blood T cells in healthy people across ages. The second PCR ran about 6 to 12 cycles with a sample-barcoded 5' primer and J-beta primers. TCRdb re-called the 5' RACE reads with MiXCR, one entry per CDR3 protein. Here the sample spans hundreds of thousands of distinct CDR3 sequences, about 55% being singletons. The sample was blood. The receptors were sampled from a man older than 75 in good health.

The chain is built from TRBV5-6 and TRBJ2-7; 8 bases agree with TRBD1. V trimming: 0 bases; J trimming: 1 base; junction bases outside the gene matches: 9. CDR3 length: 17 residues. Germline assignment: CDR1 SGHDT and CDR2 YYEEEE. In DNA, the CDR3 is TGTGCCAGCAGCTTGGGACAGGGGACCTCCTCATCCTACGAGCAGTACTTC. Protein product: CASSLGQGTSSSYEQYF.

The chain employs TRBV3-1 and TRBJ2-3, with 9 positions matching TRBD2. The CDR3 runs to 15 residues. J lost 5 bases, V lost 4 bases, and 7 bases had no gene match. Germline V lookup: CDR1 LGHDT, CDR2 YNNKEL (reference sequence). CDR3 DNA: TGTGCCAGCAGCCCCCAGCGGGGGGCCCGAGATACGCAGTATTTT. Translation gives CASSPQRGARDTQYF.

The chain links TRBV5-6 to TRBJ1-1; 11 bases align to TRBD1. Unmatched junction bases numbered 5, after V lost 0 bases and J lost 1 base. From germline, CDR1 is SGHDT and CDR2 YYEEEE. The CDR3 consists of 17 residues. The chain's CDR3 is CASSLVRDRGSNTEAFF. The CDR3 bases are TGTGCCAGCAGCTTGGTCAGGGACAGGGGGTCGAACACTGAAGCTTTCTTT.

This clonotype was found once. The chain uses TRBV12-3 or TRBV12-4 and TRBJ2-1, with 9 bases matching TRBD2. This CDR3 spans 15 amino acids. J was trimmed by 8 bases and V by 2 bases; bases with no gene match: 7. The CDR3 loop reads CASSLTAGGPYEQFF. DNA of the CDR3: TGTGCCAGCAGTTTAACGGCGGGAGGGCCCTATGAGCAGTTCTTC.

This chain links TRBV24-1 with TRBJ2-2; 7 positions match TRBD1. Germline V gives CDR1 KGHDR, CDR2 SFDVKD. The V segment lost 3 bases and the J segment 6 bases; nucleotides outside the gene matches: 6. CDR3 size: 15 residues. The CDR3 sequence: CATSDINRGPGELFF. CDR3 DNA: TGTGCCACCAGTGATATAAACAGGGGACCCGGGGAGCTGTTTTTT.

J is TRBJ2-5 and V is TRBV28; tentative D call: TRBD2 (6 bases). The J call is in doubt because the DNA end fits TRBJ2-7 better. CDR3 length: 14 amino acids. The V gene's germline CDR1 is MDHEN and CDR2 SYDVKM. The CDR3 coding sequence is TGTGCCAGCACTATTATACTTCAGGGAGGCGAGCAGTACTTC. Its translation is CASTIILQGGEQYF.

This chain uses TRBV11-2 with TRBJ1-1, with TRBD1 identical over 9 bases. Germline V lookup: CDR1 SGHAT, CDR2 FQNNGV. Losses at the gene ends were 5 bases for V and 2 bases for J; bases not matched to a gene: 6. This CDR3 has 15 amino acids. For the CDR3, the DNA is TGTGCCAGCAGCCCTGACAGGGGGGGCAACACTGAAGCTTTCTTT. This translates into CASSPDRGGNTEAFF.

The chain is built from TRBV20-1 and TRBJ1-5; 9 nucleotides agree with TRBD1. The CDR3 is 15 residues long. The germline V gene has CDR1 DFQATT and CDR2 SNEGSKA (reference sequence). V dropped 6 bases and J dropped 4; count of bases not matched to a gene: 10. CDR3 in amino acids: CSAEAWTGDNQPQHF. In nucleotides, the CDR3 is TGCAGTGCAGAAGCTTGGACAGGGGATAATCAGCCCCAGCATTTT.

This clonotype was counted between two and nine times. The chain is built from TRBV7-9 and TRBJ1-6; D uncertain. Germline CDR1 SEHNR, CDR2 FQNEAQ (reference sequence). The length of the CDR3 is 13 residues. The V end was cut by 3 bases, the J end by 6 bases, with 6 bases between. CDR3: CASSFLVNSPLHF. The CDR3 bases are TGTGCCAGCAGCTTCTTGGTTAATTCACCCCTCCACTTT. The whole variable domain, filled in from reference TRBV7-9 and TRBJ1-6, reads DTGVSQNPRHKITKRGQNVTFRCDPISEHNRLYWYRQTLGQGPEFLTYFQNEAQLEKSRLLSDRFSAERPKGSFSTLEIQRTEQGDSAMYLCASSFLVNSPLHFGNGTRLTVT.

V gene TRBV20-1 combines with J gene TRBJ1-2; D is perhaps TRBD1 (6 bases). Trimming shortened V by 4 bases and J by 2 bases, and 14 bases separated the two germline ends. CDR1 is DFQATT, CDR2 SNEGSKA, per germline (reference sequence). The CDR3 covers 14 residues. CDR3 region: CSAIKRQENYGYTF. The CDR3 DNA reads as TGCAGTGCTATAAAAAGACAGGAAAACTATGGCTACACCTTC.